This is a list of T cell receptor beta chains from one sample in a study of regulatory T cells in long-lasting Graves disease. TCRdb processed the multiplex PCR reads anew with MiXCR; each CDR3 protein has one entry. Of some 470,000 distinct CDR3 sequences listed, 20% to 25% are singletons. Sequencing used peripheral blood mononuclear cells (PBMCs), obtained when the disease was refractory, from a patient treated with antithyroid drugs. The origin of the receptors is a female donor with Graves disease. Each CDR3 is given with its conserved first and last residue. A D gene is named only where the DNA matches it firmly. Where a row states a size, it is once, few, many or the class of an expanded clone; other rows omit it.

d_call: .
v_call: TRBV19
j_call: TRBJ1-1
clone_size: few
cdr3_nt: TGTGCCAGTAGTTGGGGTCAGCGCACTGAAGCTTTCTTT
cdr3_aa: CASSWGQRTEAFF

d_call: .
v_call: TRBV20-1
j_call: TRBJ1-1
clone_size: few
cdr3_nt: TGCAGTGCTAGAGGATCCCATCGGGGTCCGGGGAACACTGAAGCTTTCTTT
cdr3_aa: CSARGSHRGPGNTEAFF

d_call: TRBD1
v_call: TRBV28
j_call: TRBJ1-4
clone_size: .
cdr3_nt: TGTGCCAGCAGTTCGACAGGGTTAGATGAAAAACTGTTTTTT
cdr3_aa: CASSSTGLDEKLFF

d_call: .
v_call: TRBV4-2
j_call: TRBJ2-7
clone_size: .
cdr3_nt: TGTGCCAGCAGCCAATTTCACGGCCTAGACTCCTACGAGCAGTACTTC
cdr3_aa: CASSQFHGLDSYEQYF

d_call: .
v_call: TRBV5-6
j_call: TRBJ1-2
clone_size: few
cdr3_nt: TGTGCCAGCAGCTTGGGACACACTGAATACCCGGAGAGCTACACCTTC
cdr3_aa: CASSLGHTEYPESYTF

d_call: TRBD1
v_call: TRBV19
j_call: TRBJ2-7
clone_size: few
cdr3_nt: TGTGCCAGTAGTATTGGGACAGGGCCTTACGAGCAGTACTTC
cdr3_aa: CASSIGTGPYEQYF

d_call: .
v_call: TRBV27
j_call: TRBJ2-7
clone_size: few
cdr3_nt: TGTGCCAGCAGTACCCAACAGGGAGGGTACGAGCAGTACTTC
cdr3_aa: CASSTQQGGYEQYF

d_call: TRBD2
v_call: TRBV6-5
j_call: TRBJ2-7
clone_size: many
cdr3_nt: TGTGCCAGCAGTTACGAAGCGGGAGACTACGAGCAGTACTTC
cdr3_aa: CASSYEAGDYEQYF

d_call: .
v_call: TRBV28
j_call: TRBJ2-5
clone_size: many
cdr3_nt: TGTGCCAGCAGGGCCTGGGGCAGATTCTCAAAAGAAGAGACCCAGTACTTC
cdr3_aa: CASRAWGRFSKEETQYF

d_call: .
v_call: TRBV6-1
j_call: TRBJ1-1
clone_size: few
cdr3_nt: TGTGCCGGCTCGGAGGGGGTCACTGAAGCTTTCTTT
cdr3_aa: CAGSEGVTEAFF

d_call: .
v_call: TRBV28
j_call: TRBJ1-1
clone_size: many
cdr3_nt: TGTGCCGGTGGACCTAGGGGGACTGAAGCTTTCTTT
cdr3_aa: CAGGPRGTEAFF

d_call: .
v_call: TRBV5-5
j_call: TRBJ1-5
clone_size: few
cdr3_nt: TGTGCCAGCAGCCCTCTCCCGGGGCTCAATCAGCCCCAGCATTTT
cdr3_aa: CASSPLPGLNQPQHF

d_call: .
v_call: TRBV6-1
j_call: TRBJ1-1
clone_size: few
cdr3_nt: TGTGCCAGCAGTGATAGGCAGCTAAGGGAAGCTTTCTTT
cdr3_aa: CASSDRQLREAFF

d_call: TRBD1
v_call: TRBV28
j_call: TRBJ2-5
clone_size: many
cdr3_nt: TGTGCCAGCAGTTCGACAGGGGGTACTCCTCCTCCCCAGTACTTC
cdr3_aa: CASSSTGGTPPPQYF

d_call: .
v_call: TRBV19
j_call: TRBJ2-7
clone_size: .
cdr3_nt: TGTGCCAGTAGTATCCCGGGTCACTCCTACGAGCAGTACTTC
cdr3_aa: CASSIPGHSYEQYF

d_call: TRBD1
v_call: TRBV6-2/TRBV6-3
j_call: TRBJ1-2
clone_size: many
cdr3_nt: TGTGCCAGCGGATCCCGTCCGGGACAGGGGTTCTATGGCTACACCTTC
cdr3_aa: CASGSRPGQGFYGYTF

d_call: .
v_call: TRBV13
j_call: TRBJ2-5
clone_size: few
cdr3_nt: TGTGCCAGCAGCCCCCGATGGGGCCATACCGAAGAGACCCAGTACTTC
cdr3_aa: CASSPRWGHTEETQYF

d_call: TRBD1
v_call: TRBV6-2/TRBV6-3
j_call: TRBJ2-1
clone_size: .
cdr3_nt: TGTGCCAGCAGCCCGACAGGGGCCTACAATGAGCAGTTCTTC
cdr3_aa: CASSPTGAYNEQFF

d_call: .
v_call: TRBV20-1
j_call: TRBJ2-5
clone_size: many
cdr3_nt: TGCAGTGCTAGATGGGAGACCCAGTACTTC
cdr3_aa: CSARWETQYF

d_call: TRBD2
v_call: TRBV28
j_call: TRBJ2-7
clone_size: .
cdr3_nt: TGTGCCAGCAGTCTTTCAGTAGCGGGAGTCTACGAGCAGTACTTC
cdr3_aa: CASSLSVAGVYEQYF

d_call: .
v_call: TRBV14
j_call: TRBJ2-3
clone_size: .
cdr3_nt: TGTGCCAGCAGCCAAGCTTCACTAGCCGGGGATACGCAGTATTTT
cdr3_aa: CASSQASLAGDTQYF

d_call: .
v_call: TRBV5-1
j_call: TRBJ2-5
clone_size: few
cdr3_nt: TGCGCCAGCAGCTTGGCAGGAGGGTTAGGAGAGACCCAGTACTTC
cdr3_aa: CASSLAGGLGETQYF

d_call: .
v_call: TRBV7-9
j_call: TRBJ2-4
clone_size: .
cdr3_nt: TGTGCCAGCAGCCCGAAGGAGACTCTAGCCAAAAACATTCAGTACTTC
cdr3_aa: CASSPKETLAKNIQYF

d_call: .
v_call: TRBV28
j_call: TRBJ1-2
clone_size: .
cdr3_nt: TGTGCCAGCAGTTTATGGGGGGGGGCAGGCTATGGCTACACCTTC
cdr3_aa: CASSLWGGAGYGYTF

d_call: TRBD1
v_call: TRBV7-3
j_call: TRBJ2-7
clone_size: few
cdr3_nt: TGTGCCAGCAGTTTGGACAGGGGGCACGAGCAGTACTTC
cdr3_aa: CASSLDRGHEQYF

d_call: .
v_call: TRBV27
j_call: TRBJ2-7
clone_size: many
cdr3_nt: TGTGCCAGCAGTTTGGGTGCAGGGAAGACCTACGAGCAGTACTTC
cdr3_aa: CASSLGAGKTYEQYF

d_call: .
v_call: TRBV28
j_call: TRBJ1-5
clone_size: many
cdr3_nt: TGTGCCAGCAGTTTAATAACAGAGAATCAGCCCCAGCATTTT
cdr3_aa: CASSLITENQPQHF

d_call: .
v_call: TRBV19
j_call: TRBJ1-1
clone_size: .
cdr3_nt: TGTGCCAGTAGCTACCAGGGGTTTAACACTGAAGCTTTCTTT
cdr3_aa: CASSYQGFNTEAFF

d_call: TRBD1
v_call: TRBV20-1
j_call: TRBJ1-1
clone_size: .
cdr3_nt: TGCAGTGCTAGAGATTTAGACAGGGCAAACACTGAAGCTTTCTTT
cdr3_aa: CSARDLDRANTEAFF

d_call: .
v_call: TRBV6-1
j_call: TRBJ2-6
clone_size: many
cdr3_nt: TGTGCCAGCAGTGAAGAACAGGTCTTAAGGGGGGCCAACGTCCTGACTTTC
cdr3_aa: CASSEEQVLRGANVLTF

d_call: .
v_call: TRBV14
j_call: TRBJ1-2
clone_size: .
cdr3_nt: TGTGCCAGCAGCCAAGAGAAGATTTCTAACTATGGCTACACCTTC
cdr3_aa: CASSQEKISNYGYTF

d_call: .
v_call: TRBV7-9
j_call: TRBJ2-7
clone_size: .
cdr3_nt: TGTGCCAGCAGTCTGACCCGGCCCTCCTCCTACGAGCAGTACTTC
cdr3_aa: CASSLTRPSSYEQYF

d_call: TRBD1
v_call: TRBV28
j_call: TRBJ2-7
clone_size: many
cdr3_nt: TGTGCCAGCAGTTTGCCCCTCGGCGTCCAGGGGGCATCCTACGAGCAGTACTTC
cdr3_aa: CASSLPLGVQGASYEQYF

d_call: .
v_call: TRBV15
j_call: TRBJ1-5
clone_size: many
cdr3_nt: TGTGCCACCAGCAGACATGGTTTGAGCCAGCCCCAGCATTTT
cdr3_aa: CATSRHGLSQPQHF

d_call: TRBD1
v_call: TRBV29-1
j_call: TRBJ2-1
clone_size: .
cdr3_nt: TGCAGCGTGCGGGGACAGGGAAGGAATGAGCAGTTCTTC
cdr3_aa: CSVRGQGRNEQFF

d_call: TRBD1
v_call: TRBV24-1
j_call: TRBJ1-1
clone_size: many
cdr3_nt: TGTGCCACCCGGGGGACAGGGGCGACTGAAGCTTTCTTT
cdr3_aa: CATRGTGATEAFF

d_call: TRBD2
v_call: TRBV6-5
j_call: TRBJ2-5
clone_size: many
cdr3_nt: TGTGCCAGCAGTTACCCAAGACTAGCGGCAAACCAAGAGACCCAGTACTTC
cdr3_aa: CASSYPRLAANQETQYF

d_call: .
v_call: TRBV6-1
j_call: TRBJ1-5
clone_size: few
cdr3_nt: TGTGCCAGCAGGGAAAGGGGGTTGGGGCTAAGCAATCAGCCCCAGCATTTT
cdr3_aa: CASRERGLGLSNQPQHF

d_call: .
v_call: TRBV11-1
j_call: TRBJ2-6
clone_size: many
cdr3_nt: TGTGCCAGCAACCACGCCAACTCTGGGGCCAACGTCCTGACTTTC
cdr3_aa: CASNHANSGANVLTF

d_call: .
v_call: TRBV4-1
j_call: TRBJ1-3
clone_size: few
cdr3_nt: TGCGCCAGCAGCCAAAGCAACTACAGGACGATGGACACCATATATTTT
cdr3_aa: CASSQSNYRTMDTIYF

d_call: .
v_call: TRBV30
j_call: TRBJ1-2
clone_size: few
cdr3_nt: TGTGCCTGGAGTTGGAACCTAAGGGCTGGCTACACCTTC
cdr3_aa: CAWSWNLRAGYTF

d_call: .
v_call: TRBV25-1
j_call: TRBJ2-2
clone_size: few
cdr3_nt: TGTGCCAGCAGTGAATTAAAGGGACTCATCGACGGGGAGCTGTTTTTT
cdr3_aa: CASSELKGLIDGELFF

d_call: TRBD2
v_call: TRBV29-1
j_call: TRBJ2-7
clone_size: .
cdr3_nt: TGCAGCGTTAAGCTAGCGGGGAACTACGAGCAGTACTTC
cdr3_aa: CSVKLAGNYEQYF

d_call: TRBD1
v_call: TRBV13
j_call: TRBJ1-6
clone_size: .
cdr3_nt: TGTGCCAGCAGCTACCGGGACAGGGACAATTCACCCCTCCACTTT
cdr3_aa: CASSYRDRDNSPLHF

d_call: TRBD2
v_call: TRBV3-1
j_call: TRBJ2-5
clone_size: .
cdr3_nt: TGTGCCAGCAGCCAAGAAAGGTTAGCGGGAGGAGGGGAGACCCAGTACTTC
cdr3_aa: CASSQERLAGGGETQYF

d_call: TRBD1
v_call: TRBV9
j_call: TRBJ1-4
clone_size: many
cdr3_nt: TGTGCCAGCAGCACCCGCACAGGGGATAACGAAAAACTGTTTTTT
cdr3_aa: CASSTRTGDNEKLFF

d_call: TRBD2
v_call: TRBV28
j_call: TRBJ2-7
clone_size: many
cdr3_nt: TGTGCCAGCAGCTTAGGGGAGGGGTCCTACCCCTACGAGCAGTACTTC
cdr3_aa: CASSLGEGSYPYEQYF

d_call: .
v_call: TRBV7-9
j_call: TRBJ1-6
clone_size: .
cdr3_nt: TGTGCCAGCAGCTTAATGATTGTGAAAGGGGTCAATTCACCCCTCCACTTT
cdr3_aa: CASSLMIVKGVNSPLHF

d_call: .
v_call: TRBV28
j_call: TRBJ2-2
clone_size: many
cdr3_nt: TGTGCCAGCAGCTTAGAGGGCACCGGGGAGCTGTTTTTT
cdr3_aa: CASSLEGTGELFF

d_call: .
v_call: TRBV27
j_call: TRBJ2-7
clone_size: .
cdr3_nt: TGTGCCAGCAGTTTAAGTGGTCGACGCAGGTGGGGATTCGACGAGCAGTACTTC
cdr3_aa: CASSLSGRRRWGFDEQYF

d_call: .
v_call: TRBV28
j_call: TRBJ1-1
clone_size: many
cdr3_nt: TGTGCCAGCAAAGAGGGGGACACTGAAGCTTTCTTT
cdr3_aa: CASKEGDTEAFF

d_call: TRBD1
v_call: TRBV28
j_call: TRBJ1-5
clone_size: many
cdr3_nt: TGTGCCAGCAGTTCAGCCTGGGACAGCTATAGCAATCAGCCCCAGCATTTT
cdr3_aa: CASSSAWDSYSNQPQHF

d_call: .
v_call: TRBV7-2
j_call: TRBJ2-3
clone_size: .
cdr3_nt: TGTGCCAGCAGCTTACTAGATACGCAGTATTTT
cdr3_aa: CASSLLDTQYF

d_call: TRBD1
v_call: TRBV20-1
j_call: TRBJ1-6
clone_size: .
cdr3_nt: TGCAGTGCTAGAGATGGAGGACAGGGGTATAATTCACCCCTCCACTTT
cdr3_aa: CSARDGGQGYNSPLHF

d_call: TRBD2
v_call: TRBV5-1
j_call: TRBJ2-5
clone_size: .
cdr3_nt: TGCGCCAGCAGCTCTCCTGGGACTAGTCGAGAGACCCAGTACTTC
cdr3_aa: CASSSPGTSRETQYF

d_call: TRBD2
v_call: TRBV5-6
j_call: TRBJ2-7
clone_size: .
cdr3_nt: TGTGCCAGCAGCTTGGTCTTGCGGGAGGGCCCCTACGAGCAGTACTTC
cdr3_aa: CASSLVLREGPYEQYF

d_call: .
v_call: TRBV20-1
j_call: TRBJ1-1
clone_size: .
cdr3_nt: TGCAGTGCTAGTGGGGTACCCTCACTGGTCACTGAAGCTTTCTTT
cdr3_aa: CSASGVPSLVTEAFF

d_call: .
v_call: TRBV20-1
j_call: TRBJ2-5
clone_size: many
cdr3_nt: TGCAGTGCTTCTATAGCGGCTTGGGAGACCCAGTACTTC
cdr3_aa: CSASIAAWETQYF

d_call: .
v_call: TRBV28
j_call: TRBJ2-5
clone_size: many
cdr3_nt: TGTGCCAGCAGTTCCCGCCGGGACGCACTAAGAGGTGAAGAGACCCAGTACTTC
cdr3_aa: CASSSRRDALRGEETQYF

d_call: .
v_call: TRBV6-1
j_call: TRBJ2-7
clone_size: many
cdr3_nt: TGTGCCAGCAGCTCCCAGGTAGTTTTTTACGAGCAGTACTTC
cdr3_aa: CASSSQVVFYEQYF